A single T cell receptor (beta chain) is shown here with its context. Its target is not known. TCRdb fed the RT-PCR reads into MiXCR, producing one record per CDR3 protein. The table has 600,000 to 700,000 distinct CDR3 sequences, less than 15% seen once. J was trimmed by 4 bases and V by 7 bases; bases with no gene match: 10. This CDR3 is 15 amino acids long. The germline V gene encodes CDR1 MGHDK and CDR2 SYGVNS. This sample is part of a study of response to subunit inactivated influenza vaccine. Overall study results and limits: It was suggested by the authors that few new T cells are recruited by each seasonal influenza vaccination.

This chain joins TRBV25-1 and TRBJ1-2, with 9 nucleotides matching TRBD1. The source was PBMCs from blood, collected less than 15 days before vaccination. This clonotype originated in a man aged 50 to 60 who received an inactivated influenza vaccine. CDR3 region: CASKVGQGDSYGYTF. The CDR3 region has the DNA TGTGCCAGCAAAGTGGGACAGGGAGATTCCTATGGCTACACCTTC.